This TCR beta chain stems from a study of blood T cell repertoires in COVID-19. In the study overall: Specimens from acute and convalescent COVID-19 originated in the United States, Italy and Spain.

Germline-derived CDR1 and CDR2 are KGHSH and LQKENI. Trimming shortened V by 3 bases and J by 1 base, and 12 bases separated the two germline ends. The CDR3 has 15 amino acids. This clone appeared a single time. Assay used: immunoSEQ multiplex PCR; TCRdb lists only in-frame clones, some missing. The table lists approximately 110,000 clones, 60% to 85% of them singletons. This chain joins TRBV18 and TRBJ1-1, with D possibly matching TRBD1 (6 bases). Source material: peripheral blood. The origin of this receptor is a human donor in a cohort sampled during active or convalescent COVID-19. CDR3 amino acids: CASSPPGGQNTEAFF. CDR3 in DNA: TGTGCCAGCTCACCCCCGGGGGGCCAGAACACTGAAGCTTTCTTT.